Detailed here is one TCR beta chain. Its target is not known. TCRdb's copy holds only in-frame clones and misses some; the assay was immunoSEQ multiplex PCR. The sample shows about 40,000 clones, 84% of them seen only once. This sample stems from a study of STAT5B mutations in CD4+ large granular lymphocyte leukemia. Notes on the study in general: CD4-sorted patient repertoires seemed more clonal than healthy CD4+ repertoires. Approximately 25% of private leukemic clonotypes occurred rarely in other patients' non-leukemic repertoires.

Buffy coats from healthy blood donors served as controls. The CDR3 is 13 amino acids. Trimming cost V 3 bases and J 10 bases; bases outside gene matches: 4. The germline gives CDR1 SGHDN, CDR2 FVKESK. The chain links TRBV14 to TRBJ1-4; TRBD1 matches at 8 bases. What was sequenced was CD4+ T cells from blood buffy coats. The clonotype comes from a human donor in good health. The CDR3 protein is CASSHGTGGKLFF. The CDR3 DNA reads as TGTGCCAGCAGCCACGGGACAGGCGGAAAACTGTTTTTT.